This note documents a single T cell receptor beta chain sequence. The specificity of this receptor is unknown. Base qualities were left out, and no much larger clone turns up one base away. This record belongs to a study of blood T cell repertoires in COVID-19 (TCRdb year 2020). As for the study more broadly: Collaborator samples came from the United States, Italy and Spain and covered acute and convalescent phases of COVID-19. The material from the prospective study consisted of cDNA or gDNA derived from T cells, B-cell-depleted T cells, or PBMCs. Subjects who had been exposed to COVID-19, were actively infected with it, or had recovered from it provided the deeply sampled blood TCRbeta repertoires that made up the dataset. The samples were drawn from two sources: the first 160 participants of the ongoing ImmuneRACE study, and 1,000 to 1,500 subjects contributed by 6 global collaborators. Where HLA class I and class II types were available, the types were taken from metadata supplied by the sample provider, not from assay-based typing. The repertoires were made available in a free public database intended to serve as a resource for research on the immune response to SARS-CoV-2. The sample metadata nearly always contained a de-identified subject ID, COVID-19 status, age in years and sex.

Participants in the prospective study were aged about 18 to 95 years, lived in 20 to 25 United States geographic areas, and enrolled through a virtual design. Cohort assignment in the prospective study relied on participant-reported clinical history from a screening survey and a study questionnaire. ImmuneRACE Cohort 3 recovered participants were defined by two consecutive negative NP/OP PCR tests, healthcare professional clearance, or symptom resolution. In the prospective study, mobile phlebotomists collected whole blood, serum and a nasopharyngeal or oropharyngeal swab from each participant. Additional blood draws and questionnaires over an approximately 2-month period could optionally be provided by prospective study participants. Before DNA extraction, prospective study blood samples were shipped either frozen or at room temperature. The immunoSEQ Assay, a bias-controlled multiplex PCR, was used to amplify TCRbeta CDR3 regions from genomic DNA. The original pipeline was this. Nucleated cell counts per sample were estimated from amplification of reference gene primers within the assay. Sequence reads were collapsed and filtered to measure the absolute abundance of every unique TCRbeta CDR3 rearrangement. For each sample, productive Simpson clonality was calculated as the square root of Simpson's diversity index across productive rearrangements. This immuneACCESS table, as held by TCRdb, lists in-frame sequences with V and J called but not all clones. Of the missing ones, under half trace to an unresolved V gene in checked studies; the others have no known cause. D and trimming were read from the DNA, whereas the V and J calls and clone size are those reported in that table. The sample table contains about 150,000 clones; only one count was recorded for around four fifths of them. The ten biggest clones cover 6.2% of the sample.

Trimming takes 4 bases off V and 4 bases off J; junction bases not matched to a gene: 4. Sequences GTSNPN (CDR1) and SVGIG (CDR2) are obtained from the germline V gene (reference sequence). From the cysteine through the phenylalanine, the CDR3 covers 13 amino acids. Kept here is only the CDR3 DNA, which spans 39 bases and is read in frame from base 1. Beyond this particular receptor, the publication reports: Clinical and demographic metadata were provided uncurated, with the amount varying by source and participant.

The rearrangement joined TRBV30 to TRBJ2-1; 7 bases in between match TRBD1. The sequencing sample was made of PBMCs or T cells enriched from blood (not recorded which). The origin of this receptor is a middle-aged woman who had recovered from COVID-19. The nucleotide sequence is TGTGCCTGGACGAGGGACAGTTACAATGAGCAGTTCTTC. It translates to CAWTRDSYNEQFF.